These 7 T cell receptor beta chains were sequenced from one sample in a study of shared clonotypes between healthy human individuals (dated by TCRdb to 2018 to 2021). The library was made by the immunoSEQ multiplex PCR assay. Drawn from immuneACCESS, this table holds only the in-frame rearrangements with V and J called that TCRdb kept. Clones are partly lost; checked studies trace under half to an unresolved V gene and leave the rest unexplained. Across this sample there are about 990,000 clones, with around 82% seen only once. Of the sample, 0.5% to 0.65% falls within the top ten clones. The specimen was memory CD4+ T cells from PBMCs. The cell subset or site label, read with the paper, signifies: CD45RA-negative fraction. Receptors originate from a man aged 18 to 30 in good health. Some clones in this sample may be carry-over from other donors' samples.

The chain recombines TRBV7-2 with TRBJ1-5; D ambiguous. With 5 bases removed from V and 2 bases from J, the gap between germline ends came to 22 bases. The CDR3 loop spans 18 amino acids. Germline CDR1 is SGHTA and CDR2 is FQGNSA. The CDR3 here is CASSTDAWADDGNQPQHF. The CDR3 DNA sequence: TGTGCCAGCAGCACCGACGCTTGGGCTGATGACGGCAATCAGCCCCAGCATTTT. Full variable domain (rest looked up from reference TRBV7-2 and TRBJ1-5): GAGVSQSPSNKVTEKGKDVELRCDPISGHTALYWYRQSLGQGLEFLIYFQGNSAPDKSGLPSDRFSAERTGGSVSTLTIQRTQQEDSAVYLCASSTDAWADDGNQPQHFGDGTRLSIL.

Comment on this clone: Given a much more abundant clone one base away, this may be a read error. This specimen includes other DNA sequences encoding the same CDR3. The J gene is TRBJ1-2, the V gene TRBV14, with 7 bases fitting TRBD1. V shed 6 bases and J 4 bases; nucleotides not matched to a gene: 2. CDR3 length: 12 amino acids. Per the germline V gene, CDR1 is SGHDN and CDR2 is FVKESK. This CDR3 is CASSRQGYGYTF. DNA of the CDR3: TGTGCCAGCAGTCGACAGGGCTATGGCTACACCTTC.

The chain uses TRBV18 and TRBJ1-2, with D perhaps matching TRBD1 (5 bases). This CDR3 is built from 13 residues. The V gene's germline CDR1 is KGHSH and CDR2 LQKENI. With 1 base removed from V and 8 bases from J, the gap between germline ends came to 11 bases. The CDR3 is CASSPLQGEGYTF. The CDR3 DNA sequence: TGTGCCAGCTCACCACTCCAGGGAGAAGGCTACACCTTC.

The chain has TRBV10-3 and TRBJ2-1, with 13 bases matching TRBD2. This CDR3 is built from 14 residues. Germline assignment: CDR1 ENHRY and CDR2 SYGVKD. The V gene end was trimmed by 10 bases and the J gene end by 5 bases; junction bases not matched to a gene: 5. CDR3 amino acids: CATLGLAGDNEQFF. The CDR3 nucleotides are TGTGCCACTCTCGGACTAGCGGGAGACAATGAGCAGTTCTTC.

This chain uses TRBV28 with TRBJ1-2, with D perhaps matching TRBD1 (5 bases). This CDR3 region has 16 residues. V shed 6 bases and J shed 0 bases, with 17 bases lying between them. Germline-derived CDR1 and CDR2 are MDHEN and SYDVKM. CDR3: CASRSPKGKANYGYTF. CDR3 nucleotides: TGTGCCAGCAGGTCCCCAAAGGGGAAGGCTAACTATGGCTACACCTTC.

The J gene is TRBJ2-1, the V gene TRBV12-5, with unresolved D. V dropped 1 base and J dropped 3 bases, with 10 bases sitting between them. The germline V gene has CDR1 LGHNT and CDR2 FRNRAP. The CDR3 is 15 residues long. CDR3 in DNA: TGTGCTAGTGGTTTGGAACTGACTGGCTACAATGAGCAGTTCTTC. As protein: CASGLELTGYNEQFF.

In its sample, this clone was seen once. V gene TRBV4-1 combines with J gene TRBJ1-2, with TRBD1 as a possible D gene (5 bases). CDR3 length: 14 amino acids. Deletions cut 1 base from V and 8 bases from J, with 14 bases between. Per germline, CDR1 MGHRA and CDR2 YSYEKL. The CDR3 here is CASSQVGTGLGYTF. For the CDR3, the DNA is TGCGCCAGCAGCCAAGTGGGGACGGGTTTGGGCTACACCTTC.